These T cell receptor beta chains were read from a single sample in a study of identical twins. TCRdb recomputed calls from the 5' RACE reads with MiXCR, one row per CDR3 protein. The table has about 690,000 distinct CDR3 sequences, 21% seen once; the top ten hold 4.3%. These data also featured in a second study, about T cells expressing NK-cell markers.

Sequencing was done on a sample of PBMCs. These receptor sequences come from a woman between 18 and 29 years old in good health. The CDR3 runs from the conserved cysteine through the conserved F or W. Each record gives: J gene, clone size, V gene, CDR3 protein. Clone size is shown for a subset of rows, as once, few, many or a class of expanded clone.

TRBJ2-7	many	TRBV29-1	CSFPLAGASCEQYF
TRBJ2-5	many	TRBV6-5	CASSSAQETQYF
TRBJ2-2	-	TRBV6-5	CASKRDTGELFF
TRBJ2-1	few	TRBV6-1	CASSNAGTGLNEQFF
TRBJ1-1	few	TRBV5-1	CASSSLTSGTEAFF
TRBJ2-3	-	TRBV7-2	CASSSRGPGTDTQYF
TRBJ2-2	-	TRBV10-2	CASRDQLYTGELFF
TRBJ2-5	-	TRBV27	CASSSAGTGQETQYF
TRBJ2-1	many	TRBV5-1	CASSLVLMVRPYNEQFF
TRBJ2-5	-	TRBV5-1	CASRPGQGSETQYF
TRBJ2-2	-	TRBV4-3	CASSQVPSGGELFF
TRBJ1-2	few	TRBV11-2	CASSLWGTKTGSANYGYTF
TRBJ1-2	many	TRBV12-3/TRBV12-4	CASSSRPGTGIANYGYTF
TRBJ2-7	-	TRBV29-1	CSADAGTTSYEQYF
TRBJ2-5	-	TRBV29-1	CSVGAGGIGETQYF
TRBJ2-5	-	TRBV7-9	CANSADGVAQYF
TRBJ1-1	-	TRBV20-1	CSARGWQVTEAFF
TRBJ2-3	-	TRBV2	CASSEPVAYTQYF
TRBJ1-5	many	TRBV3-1	CASSWDSNQPQHF
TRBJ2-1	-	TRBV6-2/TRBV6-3	CASSWDESSYNEQFF
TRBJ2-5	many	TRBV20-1	CSAAYGGKETQYF
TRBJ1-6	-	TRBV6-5	CASSYGTGGQLLHF
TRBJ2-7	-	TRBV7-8	CASSLSNSLGTYEQYF
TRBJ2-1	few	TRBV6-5	CASSFGTLPYNEQFF
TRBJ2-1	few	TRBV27	CASSTLAESSYNEQFF
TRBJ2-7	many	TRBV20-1	CSARSGPSSYEQYF
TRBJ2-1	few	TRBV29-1	CSGGAGYYNEQFF
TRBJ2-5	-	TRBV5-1	CASSLGTRGETQYF
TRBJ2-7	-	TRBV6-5	CASSYAGTSGAYEQYF
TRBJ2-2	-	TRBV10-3	CAISESGGVAGELFF
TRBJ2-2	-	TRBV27	CASGPGRGLTGELFF
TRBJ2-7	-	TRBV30	CAWNLAGVYEQYF
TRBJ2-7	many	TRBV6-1	CASSKTQGDLSYEQYF
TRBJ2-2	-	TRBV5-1	CASSFQSGGSNTGELFF
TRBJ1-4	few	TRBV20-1	CSAQGRTREKLFF
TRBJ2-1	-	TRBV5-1	CASSLGGGDGLDEQFF
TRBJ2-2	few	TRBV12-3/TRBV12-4	CASSLRLYTGELFF
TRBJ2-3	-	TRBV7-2	CASSRPARVAGDPYTDTQYF
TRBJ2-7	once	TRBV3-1	CASSQRQGAVDEQYF
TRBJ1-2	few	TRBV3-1	CASSQQGAAGYTF
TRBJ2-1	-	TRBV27	CASSFERKRQFF
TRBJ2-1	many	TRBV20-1	CSASLSLASEQFF
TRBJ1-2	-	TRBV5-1	CASSLSSAGGGYTF
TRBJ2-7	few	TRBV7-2	CASSLMGYSYEQYF
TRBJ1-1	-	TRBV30	CAWTGSSSRAFF
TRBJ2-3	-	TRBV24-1	CATSDGTSSDTQYF
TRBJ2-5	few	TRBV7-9	CASRSLGRETQETQYF
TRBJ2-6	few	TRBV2	CASRELTGANVLTF
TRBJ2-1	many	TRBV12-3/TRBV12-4	CASSFGGSRNEQFF
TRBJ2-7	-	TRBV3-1	CACTKTSLTGTNYEQYF
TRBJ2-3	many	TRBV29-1	CSVTAGVADTQYF
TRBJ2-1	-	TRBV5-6	CASSLEGAKLKVF
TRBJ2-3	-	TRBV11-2	CASSSIRGTADTQYF
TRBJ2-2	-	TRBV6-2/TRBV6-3	CASTPFYGELFF
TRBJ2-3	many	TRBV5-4	CASSFASSPDTQYF
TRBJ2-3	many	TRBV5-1	CATSGLAGNQDTQYF
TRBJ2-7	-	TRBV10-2	CASQRQGTIYEQYF
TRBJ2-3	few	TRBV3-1	CASSQGGPGDTQYF